The 8 T cell receptor beta chains given below trace back to one sample, sequenced in a study of blood T cell repertoires in COVID-19. Data came from immunoSEQ multiplex PCR; TCRdb stores just in-frame clones and leaves some out. The repertoire holds about 27,000 clones, about 90% seen once, with 2.8% in the top ten. Sequenced: peripheral blood. The receptors derive from a human donor in a cohort sampled during active COVID-19.

This clone showed up just a few times. This rearrangement joins TRBV19 to TRBJ1-6; TRBD1 aligns across 7 bases. Germline CDR1 is LNHDA and CDR2 is SQIVND (reference sequence). The CDR3 totals 15 residues. V shed 5 bases and J 7 bases; nucleotides not matched to a gene: 8. CDR3 in amino acids: CASSFPGTVNSPLHF. The DNA for the CDR3 is TGTGCCAGTAGTTTCCCCGGGACAGTAAATTCACCCCTCCACTTT.

The chain carries TRBV27 and TRBJ2-3; TRBD2 agrees at 9 bases. Germline V CDR1 and CDR2: MNHEY, SMNVEV (reference sequence). The trim removed 6 bases at V and 4 bases at J, leaving 11 bases unmatched. CDR3 length: 16 residues. The CDR3 loop reads CASSRYGTSIADTQYF. The CDR3 DNA sequence: TGTGCCAGCAGCAGATACGGGACTAGCATCGCAGATACGCAGTATTTT.

A few counts support this clone. The chain employs TRBV9 and TRBJ1-6; the match to TRBD1 covers 7 bases. Germline-derived CDR1 and CDR2 are SGDLS and YYNGEE. This CDR3 region has 15 residues. Unmatched junction bases numbered 11, after V lost 4 bases and J lost 10 bases. Here the CDR3 DNA reads TGTGCCAGCAGCCCAGACAGGGAAGGGCACTCACCCCTCCACTTT. It yields the protein CASSPDREGHSPLHF.

This clone is a singleton in its sample. Here the CDR3 reads CASSRYFINTDTQYF. Here the CDR3 DNA reads TGTGCCAGCAGCCGCTACTTTATAAACACAGATACGCAGTATTTT. The gene calls are TRBV3-1 (or the pseudogene TRBV3-2) and TRBJ2-3; D unclear. This CDR3 has 15 residues. The germline V gene has CDR1 LGHDT and CDR2 YNNKEL (reference sequence). The V gene lost 4 bases and the J gene lost 2 bases, with 13 bases spanning the gap.

The chain is built from TRBV27 and TRBJ2-7; a weak D match, TRBD1 (5 bases). This CDR3 is built from 17 residues. Germline values: CDR1 MNHEY, CDR2 SMNVEV (reference sequence). Trimming removed 6 bases from V and 5 bases from J, with 26 bases in between. CDR3 residues: CASSPLGTVRAINEQYF. The DNA of the CDR3 is TGTGCCAGCAGCCCCCTGGGCACAGTCAGGGCTATCAACGAGCAGTACTTC.

The rearrangement joins TRBV3-1 (or the pseudogene TRBV3-2) to TRBJ1-6; possibly TRBD1 for D (5 bases). Trimming took 6 bases from V and 9 from J, leaving 18 bases between them. The CDR3 has 15 residues. Germline V lookup: CDR1 LGHDT, CDR2 YNNKEL (reference sequence). DNA of the CDR3: TGTGCCAGCAGACCGAACGGGGGTGTTGGTTCACCCCTCCACTTT. Translated, it gives CASRPNGGVGSPLHF.

The table lists this clone with a count of one. The rearrangement links TRBV12-5 to TRBJ1-1, with D hard to call. This CDR3 region has 13 residues. The germline V gene encodes CDR1 LGHNT and CDR2 FRNRAP. V was clipped by 5 bases and J by 1 base, with 8 bases between them. CDR3 residues: CASGLSPNTEAFF. In DNA form, the CDR3 reads TGTGCTAGTGGTCTATCACCGAACACTGAAGCTTTCTTT.

The chain uses TRBV4-1 and TRBJ1-3, with a tentative D call TRBD1 (6 bases). V was shortened by 0 bases and J by 4 bases, with 7 bases between the two germline ends. The CDR3 covers 14 residues. CDR1 and CDR2 from the germline V gene are MGHRA and YSYEKL. CDR3 in amino acids: CASSQDGGGNTIYF. The CDR3 DNA reads TGCGCCAGCAGCCAAGATGGGGGCGGAAACACCATATATTTT.